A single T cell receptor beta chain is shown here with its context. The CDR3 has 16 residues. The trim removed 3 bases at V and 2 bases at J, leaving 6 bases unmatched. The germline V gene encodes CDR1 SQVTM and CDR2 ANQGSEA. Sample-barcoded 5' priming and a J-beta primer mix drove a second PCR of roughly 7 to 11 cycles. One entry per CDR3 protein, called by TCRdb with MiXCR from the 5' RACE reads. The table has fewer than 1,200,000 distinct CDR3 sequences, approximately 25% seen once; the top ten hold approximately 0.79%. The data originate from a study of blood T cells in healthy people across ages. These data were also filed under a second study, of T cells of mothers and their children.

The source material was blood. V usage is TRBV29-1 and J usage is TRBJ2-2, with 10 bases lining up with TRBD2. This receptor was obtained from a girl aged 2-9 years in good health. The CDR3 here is CSVEGLAGVNTGELFF. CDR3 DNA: TGCAGCGTTGAGGGGCTAGCGGGAGTAAACACCGGGGAGCTGTTTTTT.